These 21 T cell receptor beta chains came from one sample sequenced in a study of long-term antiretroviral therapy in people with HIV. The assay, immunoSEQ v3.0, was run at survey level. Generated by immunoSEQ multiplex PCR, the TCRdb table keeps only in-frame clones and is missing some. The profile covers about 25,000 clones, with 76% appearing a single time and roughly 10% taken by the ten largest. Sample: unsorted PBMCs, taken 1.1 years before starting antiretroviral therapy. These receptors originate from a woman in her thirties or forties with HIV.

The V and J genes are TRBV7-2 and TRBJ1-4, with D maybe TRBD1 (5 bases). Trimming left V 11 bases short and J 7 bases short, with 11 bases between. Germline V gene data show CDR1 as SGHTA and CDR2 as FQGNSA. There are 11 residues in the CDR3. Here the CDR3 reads CAPGWVEKLFF. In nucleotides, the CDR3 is TGTGCCCCAGGGTGGGTTGAAAAACTGTTTTTT.

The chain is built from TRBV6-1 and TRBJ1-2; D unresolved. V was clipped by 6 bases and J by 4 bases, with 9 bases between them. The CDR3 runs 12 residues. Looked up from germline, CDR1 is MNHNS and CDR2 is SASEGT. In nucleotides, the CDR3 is TGTGCCAGCAGGCCCTCTAGCTATGGCTACACCTTC. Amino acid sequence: CASRPSSYGYTF.

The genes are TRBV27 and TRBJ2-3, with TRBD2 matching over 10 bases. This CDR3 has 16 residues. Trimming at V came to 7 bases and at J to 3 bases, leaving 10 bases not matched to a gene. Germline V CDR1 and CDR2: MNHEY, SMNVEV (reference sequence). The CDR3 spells CASKPERGGLTDTQYF. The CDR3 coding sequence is TGTGCCAGCAAACCTGAGCGGGGGGGCTTGACAGATACGCAGTATTTT.

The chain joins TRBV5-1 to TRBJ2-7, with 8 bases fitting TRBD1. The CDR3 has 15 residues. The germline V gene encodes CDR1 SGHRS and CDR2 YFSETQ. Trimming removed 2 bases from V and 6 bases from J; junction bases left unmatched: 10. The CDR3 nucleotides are TGCGCCAGCAGCTTAATCGGGACAGGTGTGGTCGAGCAGTACTTC. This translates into CASSLIGTGVVEQYF.

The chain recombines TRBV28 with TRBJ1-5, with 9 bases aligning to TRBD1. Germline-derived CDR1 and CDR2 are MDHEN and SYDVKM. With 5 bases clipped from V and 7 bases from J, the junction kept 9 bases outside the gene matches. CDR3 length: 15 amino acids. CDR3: CASSPLTGGDQPQHF. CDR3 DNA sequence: TGTGCCAGCAGTCCACTCACAGGGGGCGACCAGCCCCAGCATTTT.

CDR3 DNA sequence: TGTGCCAGCAGTTCGACAGGGAGCGGTGAAAAACTGTTTTTT. Translation gives CASSSTGSGEKLFF. This rearrangement joins TRBV27 to TRBJ1-4, with TRBD1 identical over 7 bases. Germline values: CDR1 MNHEY, CDR2 SMNVEV (reference sequence). V was clipped by 4 bases and J by 7 bases; unmatched bases: 6. The CDR3 is made up of 14 amino acids.

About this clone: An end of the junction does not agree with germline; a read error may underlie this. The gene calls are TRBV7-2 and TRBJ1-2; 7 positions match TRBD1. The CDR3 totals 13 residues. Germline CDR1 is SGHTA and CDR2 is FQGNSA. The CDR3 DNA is TGTGCCAGCAGCTTAGGACAGGGACAGTCACCCCTCTTC. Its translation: CASSLGQGQSPLF.

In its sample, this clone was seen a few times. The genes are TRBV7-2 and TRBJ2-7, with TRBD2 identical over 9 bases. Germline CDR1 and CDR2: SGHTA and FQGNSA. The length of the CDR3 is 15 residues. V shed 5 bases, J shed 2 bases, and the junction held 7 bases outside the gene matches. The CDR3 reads CASSTASGAPYEQYF. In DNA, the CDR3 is TGTGCCAGCAGCACCGCTAGCGGGGCCCCCTACGAGCAGTACTTC. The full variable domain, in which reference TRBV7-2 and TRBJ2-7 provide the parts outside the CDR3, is GAGVSQSPSNKVTEKGKDVELRCDPISGHTALYWYRQSLGQGLEFLIYFQGNSAPDKSGLPSDRFSAERTGGSVSTLTIQRTQQEDSAVYLCASSTASGAPYEQYFGPGTRLTVT.

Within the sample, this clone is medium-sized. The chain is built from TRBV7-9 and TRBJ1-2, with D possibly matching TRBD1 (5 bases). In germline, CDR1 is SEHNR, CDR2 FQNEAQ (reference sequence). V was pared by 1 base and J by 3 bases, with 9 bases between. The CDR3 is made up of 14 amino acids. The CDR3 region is CASSLEGSHYGYTF. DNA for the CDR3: TGTGCCAGCAGCTTAGAGGGGTCCCACTATGGCTACACCTTC.

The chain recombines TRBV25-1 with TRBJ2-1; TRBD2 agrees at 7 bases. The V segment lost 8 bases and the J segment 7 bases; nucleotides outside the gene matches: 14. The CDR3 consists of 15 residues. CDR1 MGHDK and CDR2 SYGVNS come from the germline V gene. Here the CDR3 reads CASLDPGLGLNEQFF. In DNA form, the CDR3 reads TGTGCCAGCTTGGACCCCGGACTAGGACTAAATGAGCAGTTCTTC.

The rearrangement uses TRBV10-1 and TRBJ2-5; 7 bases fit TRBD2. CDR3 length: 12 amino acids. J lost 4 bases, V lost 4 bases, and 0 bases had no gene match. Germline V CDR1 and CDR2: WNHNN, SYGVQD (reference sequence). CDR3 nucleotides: TGCGCCAGCAGTGCGGGAGGAGAGACCCAGTACTTC. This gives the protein CASSAGGETQYF.

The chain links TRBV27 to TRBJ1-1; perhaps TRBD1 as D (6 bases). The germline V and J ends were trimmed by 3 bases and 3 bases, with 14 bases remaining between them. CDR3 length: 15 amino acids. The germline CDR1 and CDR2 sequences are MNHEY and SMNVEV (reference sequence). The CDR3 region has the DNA TGTGCCAGCAGTTTGCTCGGGGGCGCGGACACTGAAGCTTTCTTT. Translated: CASSLLGGADTEAFF.

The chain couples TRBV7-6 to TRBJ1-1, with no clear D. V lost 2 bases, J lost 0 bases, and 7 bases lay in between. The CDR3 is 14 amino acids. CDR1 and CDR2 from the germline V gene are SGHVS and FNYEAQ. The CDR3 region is CASSLSHLNTEAFF. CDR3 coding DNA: TGTGCCAGCAGCTTATCCCACTTGAACACTGAAGCTTTCTTT.

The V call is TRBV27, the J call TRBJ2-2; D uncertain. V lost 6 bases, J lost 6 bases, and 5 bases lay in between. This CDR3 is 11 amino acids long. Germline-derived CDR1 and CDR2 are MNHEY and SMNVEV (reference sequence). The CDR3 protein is CASRGAGELFF. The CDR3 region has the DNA TGTGCCAGCAGGGGTGCCGGGGAGCTGTTTTTT.

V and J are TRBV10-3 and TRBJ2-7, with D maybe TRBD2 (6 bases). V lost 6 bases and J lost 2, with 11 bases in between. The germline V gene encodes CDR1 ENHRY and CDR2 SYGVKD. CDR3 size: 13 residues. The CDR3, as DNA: TGTGCCATCAGGAGCGGGTTGGCCTACGAGCAGTACTTC. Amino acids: CAIRSGLAYEQYF.

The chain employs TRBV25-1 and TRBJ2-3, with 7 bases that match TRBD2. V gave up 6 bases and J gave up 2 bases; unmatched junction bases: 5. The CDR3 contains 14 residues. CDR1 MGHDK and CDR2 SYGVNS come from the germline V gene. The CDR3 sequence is CASRGTTYTDTQYF. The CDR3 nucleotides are TGTGCCAGCAGAGGGACTACATACACAGATACGCAGTATTTT.

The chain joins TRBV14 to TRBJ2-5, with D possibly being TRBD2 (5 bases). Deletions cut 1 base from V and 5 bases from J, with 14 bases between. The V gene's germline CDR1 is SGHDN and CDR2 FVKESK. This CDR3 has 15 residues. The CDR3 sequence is CASSQGLTNRETQYF. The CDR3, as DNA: TGTGCCAGCAGCCAAGGACTAACTAATAGGGAGACCCAGTACTTC.

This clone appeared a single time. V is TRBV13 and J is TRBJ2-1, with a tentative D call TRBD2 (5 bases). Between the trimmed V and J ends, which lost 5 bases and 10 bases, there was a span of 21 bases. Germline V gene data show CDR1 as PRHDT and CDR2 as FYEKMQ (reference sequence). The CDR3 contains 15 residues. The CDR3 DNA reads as TGTGCCAGCAGCCACACTAGTCTCCCCCCCTCCGAGCAGTTCTTC. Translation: CASSHTSLPPSEQFF.

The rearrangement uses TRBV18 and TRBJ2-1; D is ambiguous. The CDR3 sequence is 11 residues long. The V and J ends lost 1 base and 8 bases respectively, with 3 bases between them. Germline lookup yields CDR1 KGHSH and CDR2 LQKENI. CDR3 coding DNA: TGTGCCAGCTCACCACTGGATGAGCAGTTCTTC. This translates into CASSPLDEQFF. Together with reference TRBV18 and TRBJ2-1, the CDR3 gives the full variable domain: NAGVMQNPRHLVRRRGQEARLRCSPMKGHSHVYWYRQLPEEGLKFMVYLQKENIIDESGMPKERFSAEFPKEGPSILRIQQVVRGDSAAYFCASSPLDEQFFGPGTRLTVL.

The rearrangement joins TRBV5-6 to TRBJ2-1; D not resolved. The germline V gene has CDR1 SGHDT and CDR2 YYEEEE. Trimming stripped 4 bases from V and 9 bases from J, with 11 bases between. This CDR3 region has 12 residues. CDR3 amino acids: CASSPQFFEQFF. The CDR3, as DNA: TGTGCCAGCAGCCCGCAGTTTTTTGAGCAGTTCTTC.

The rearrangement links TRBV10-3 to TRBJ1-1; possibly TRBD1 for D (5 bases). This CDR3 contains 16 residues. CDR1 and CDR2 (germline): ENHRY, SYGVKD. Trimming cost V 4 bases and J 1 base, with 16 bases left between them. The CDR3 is CAISGQGAYQNTEAFF. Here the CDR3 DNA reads TGTGCCATCAGTGGTCAGGGCGCCTACCAGAACACTGAAGCTTTCTTT.